Presented here are 12 T cell receptor beta chains from one specimen sequenced in a study of lymphopenia after photon versus proton radiotherapy. The assay was immunoSEQ multiplex PCR, and TCRdb's table has in-frame clones only and misses some. The sample consists of 40,000 or so clones, about 90% of them appearing once. Material: peripheral blood, obtained from a patient treated with photon-based radiotherapy. Source of these receptors: a man between 60 and 75 years old with cholangiocarcinoma.

In its sample, this clone was seen once. The V gene is TRBV7-2, the J gene TRBJ2-5; 7 bases fit TRBD2. This CDR3 comprises 14 residues. The germline V gene has CDR1 SGHTA and CDR2 FQGNSA. J gave up 2 bases and V 1 base, and 1 base lay outside the gene matches. CDR3 bases: TGTGCCAGCAGCTTAGGGGGAGGGCAAGAGACCCAGTACTTC. It encodes CASSLGGGQETQYF.

This clone was found once. This chain joins TRBV6-6 and TRBJ2-1, with TRBD1 matching 7 bases. The V gene's germline CDR1 is MNHNY and CDR2 SVGAGI (reference sequence). The CDR3 consists of 14 residues. V shed 4 bases and J 4 bases; nucleotides not matched to a gene: 4. Written as DNA, the CDR3 is TGTGCCAGCAGTTCCCTGGGACAGTACAATGAGCAGTTCTTC. Its protein product is CASSSLGQYNEQFF.

This clone was recorded only once. CDR3 in DNA: TGTGCCAGCAGCTTACCCCGGCACACCGGGGAGCTGTTTTTT. It encodes CASSLPRHTGELFF. The chain couples TRBV7-9 to TRBJ2-2, with D unclear. The germline V gene has CDR1 SEHNR and CDR2 FQNEAQ (reference sequence). V lost 2 bases and J lost 3, with 7 bases in between. The CDR3 has 14 amino acids.

V gene TRBV19 combines with J gene TRBJ1-6, with 9 bases matching TRBD1. The CDR3 has 15 residues. Germline V gene data show CDR1 as LNHDA and CDR2 as SQIVND (reference sequence). The junction had 4 bases not matched to a gene; V was cut back by 9 bases and J by 1 base. The CDR3 protein is CASRQGVSYNSPLHF. CDR3 coding DNA: TGTGCCAGCAGACAGGGGGTGTCCTATAATTCACCCCTCCACTTT.

This clone was recorded once. The V call is TRBV10-3, the J call TRBJ2-3; 8 bases fit TRBD2. The CDR3 sequence is 15 residues long. CDR1 is ENHRY and CDR2 is SYGVKD in the germline V gene. Germline trimming cut 8 bases from V and 2 bases from J; bases unmatched to any gene: 9. The CDR3 loop is CAIFSGAQYTDTQYF. For the CDR3, the DNA is TGTGCCATCTTTAGCGGGGCACAATACACAGATACGCAGTATTTT.

This sequence joins TRBV29-1 and TRBJ2-3; 9 nucleotides line up with TRBD2. The CDR3 totals 17 residues. In germline, CDR1 is SQVTM, CDR2 ANQGSEA. V shed 7 bases, J shed 6 bases, and the junction held 20 bases outside the gene matches. Written as DNA, the CDR3 is TGCAGCGCTGATGGGGTGCCGGGGTTAGCGGGAGACGATACGCAGTATTTT. Translation: CSADGVPGLAGDDTQYF.

The CDR3 region is CASREGLAGSYEQYF. CDR3 nucleotide sequence: TGTGCCAGCAGGGAGGGACTAGCGGGAAGCTACGAGCAGTACTTC. The J gene is TRBJ2-7, the V gene TRBV2; 13 bases align to TRBD2. The CDR3 has 15 residues. CDR1 is SNHLY, CDR2 FYNNEI, per germline. The ends lost 6 bases at V and 3 bases at J; junction bases unmatched: 5.

The chain is built from TRBV7-8 and TRBJ1-1; 9 nucleotides line up with TRBD1. V gave up 5 bases and J gave up 2 bases; unmatched junction bases: 12. In germline, CDR1 is SGHVS, CDR2 FQNEAQ. The length of the CDR3 is 17 residues. The CDR3 DNA reads as TGTGCCAGCAGCCGCTGGACAGGGGAGATTAGTAACACTGAAGCTTTCTTT. Its translation: CASSRWTGEISNTEAFF.

The V call is TRBV28, the J call TRBJ1-2; unclear D gene. The germline V gene encodes CDR1 MDHEN and CDR2 SYDVKM. V was shortened by 8 bases and J by 3 bases, with 16 bases between the two germline ends. This CDR3 is built from 14 residues. CDR3 sequence (DNA): TGTGCCAGCTTATCAGCTCCTGAGGACTATGGCTACACCTTC. It specifies CASLSAPEDYGYTF.

This chain connects TRBV19 to TRBJ1-2; D is unclear. This CDR3 comprises 12 residues. V was shortened by 7 bases and J by 0 bases, with 6 bases between the two germline ends. From germline, CDR1 is LNHDA and CDR2 SQIVND (reference sequence). This chain's CDR3 is CASIRTNYGYTF. CDR3 nucleotide sequence: TGTGCCAGTATCAGAACTAACTATGGCTACACCTTC.

The CDR3 here is CASSLRRGISTHHNEQFF. Here the CDR3 DNA reads TGTGCCAGCAGCTTACGAAGGGGGATTAGTACCCACCACAATGAGCAGTTCTTC. The gene calls are TRBV7-6 and TRBJ2-1; possible D gene TRBD1, 6 bases. Per the germline V gene, CDR1 is SGHVS and CDR2 is FNYEAQ. The V and J ends lost 2 bases and 5 bases respectively, with 22 bases between them. The CDR3 consists of 18 residues.

The chain employs TRBV28 and TRBJ1-5; TRBD1 aligns across 9 bases. Germline CDR1 is MDHEN and CDR2 is SYDVKM. Trimming removed 2 bases from V and 7 bases from J; junction bases left unmatched: 3. The CDR3 covers 14 residues. CDR3 protein: CASSLRDREQPQHF. The CDR3 nucleotides are TGTGCCAGCAGTTTAAGGGACAGGGAGCAGCCCCAGCATTTT.